This paragraph reports one TCR beta chain. The antigen is undetermined. The CDR3 loop spans 15 amino acids. CDR1 and CDR2 from the germline V gene are MDHEN and SYDVKM. Trimming cost V 2 bases and J 2 bases; bases outside gene matches: 1. The source of the sample is a study of T cell responses to AZD1222 COVID-19 vaccine. Study results and caveats: Vaccine-related CD4 TCRs covered spike, predominating at 160-218 and 743-854. Sampled repertoires all dated from after the peak T cell response.

TCRdb's table, derived via immunoSEQ multiplex PCR, lists solely in-frame clones and lacks some. Here the sample spans 85,000 to 100,000 clones, more than 80% being singletons. The chain is built from TRBV28 and TRBJ2-7, with 12 bases lining up with TRBD2. The sequenced sample was peripheral blood, obtained on day 0 of AZD1222 vaccination. This receptor was identified in an adult in good health. DNA of the CDR3: TGTGCCAGCAGTTTACCTAGCGGGAGGGCCTACGAGCAGTACTTC. This sequence encodes CASSLPSGRAYEQYF.